The clone carrying this T cell receptor beta chain was counted a single time. This sample also contains other DNA sequences that code for the same CDR3. This entry is derived from a study of T cell changes during pregnancy in multiple sclerosis. Only in-frame clones appear in the TCRdb table, and some are missing; sequencing was by immunoSEQ multiplex PCR. The sample contains about 100,000 clones, 85% to 95% of which appear only once. The TCR comes from a female donor with multiple sclerosis, enrolled in a pregnancy study. The sequencing here drew on peripheral blood, taken before pregnancy.

The DNA for the CDR3 is TGCGCCAGCAGCTTGGGGCAGGGTGGGACTGAAGCTTTCTTT. As protein: CASSLGQGGTEAFF. J is TRBJ1-1 and V is TRBV5-1; perhaps TRBD1 as D (5 bases). The germline V gene encodes CDR1 SGHRS and CDR2 YFSETQ. The CDR3 has 14 amino acids. Trimming took 0 bases from V and 5 from J, leaving 11 bases between them.